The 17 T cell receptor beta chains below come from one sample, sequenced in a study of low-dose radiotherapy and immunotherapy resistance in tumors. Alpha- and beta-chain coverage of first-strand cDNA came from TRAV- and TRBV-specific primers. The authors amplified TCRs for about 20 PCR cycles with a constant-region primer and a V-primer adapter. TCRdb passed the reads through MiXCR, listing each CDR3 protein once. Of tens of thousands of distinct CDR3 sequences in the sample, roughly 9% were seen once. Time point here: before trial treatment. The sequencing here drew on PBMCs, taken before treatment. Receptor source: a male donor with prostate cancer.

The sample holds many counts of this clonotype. CDR3 in amino acids: CSAREGSRSGAFF. CDR3 nucleotide sequence: TGCAGTGCTAGAGAAGGCTCACGGTCGGGAGCTTTCTTT. The V and J genes are TRBV20-1 and TRBJ1-1; D ambiguous. Germline loops: CDR1 DFQATT, CDR2 SNEGSKA (reference sequence). CDR3 length: 13 amino acids. Trimming cost V 0 bases and J 10 bases, with 15 bases left between them.

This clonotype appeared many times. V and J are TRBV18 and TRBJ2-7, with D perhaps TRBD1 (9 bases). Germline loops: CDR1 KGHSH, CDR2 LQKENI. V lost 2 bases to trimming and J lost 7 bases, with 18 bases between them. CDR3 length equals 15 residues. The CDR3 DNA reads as TGTGCCAGCTCACCAGCGGGACAGGGACTAGGGGAGCAGTACTTC. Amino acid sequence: CASSPAGQGLGEQYF.

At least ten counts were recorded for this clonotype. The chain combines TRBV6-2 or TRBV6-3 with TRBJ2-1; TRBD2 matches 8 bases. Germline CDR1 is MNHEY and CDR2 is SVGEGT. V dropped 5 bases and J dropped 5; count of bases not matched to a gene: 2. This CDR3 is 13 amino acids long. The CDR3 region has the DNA TGTGCCAGCAGTGTAGCGGGAAACAATGAGCAGTTCTTC. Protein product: CASSVAGNNEQFF.

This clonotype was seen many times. CDR3 nucleotides: TGTGCCAGCAGCTTAGGCTTGGGCGGCCGTTTGGTGGAGCAGTACTTC. Its translation: CASSLGLGGRLVEQYF. The rearrangement uses TRBV13 and TRBJ2-7; D not resolved. Germline values: CDR1 PRHDT, CDR2 FYEKMQ (reference sequence). CDR3 length: 16 amino acids. Trimming shortened V by 0 bases and J by 7 bases, and 19 bases separated the two germline ends.

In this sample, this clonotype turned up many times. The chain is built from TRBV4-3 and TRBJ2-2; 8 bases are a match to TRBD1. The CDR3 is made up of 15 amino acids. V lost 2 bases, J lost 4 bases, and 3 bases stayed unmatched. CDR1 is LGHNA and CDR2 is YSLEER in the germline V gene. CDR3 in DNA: TGCGCCAGCAGCCAATTGCAGGGGGCCACCGGGGAGCTGTTTTTT. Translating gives CASSQLQGATGELFF.

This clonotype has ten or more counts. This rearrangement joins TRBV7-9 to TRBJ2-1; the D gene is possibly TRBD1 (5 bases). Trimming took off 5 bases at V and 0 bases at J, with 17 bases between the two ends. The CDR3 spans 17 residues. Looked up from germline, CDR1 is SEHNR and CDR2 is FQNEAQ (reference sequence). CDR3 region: CASSPQTGQSSYNEQFF. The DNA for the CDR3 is TGTGCCAGCAGCCCCCAAACAGGCCAGAGCTCCTACAATGAGCAGTTCTTC.

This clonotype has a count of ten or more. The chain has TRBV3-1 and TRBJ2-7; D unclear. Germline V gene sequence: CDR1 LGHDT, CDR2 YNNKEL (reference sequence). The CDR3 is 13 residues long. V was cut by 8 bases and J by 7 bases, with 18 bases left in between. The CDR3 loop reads CASHDSGSREQYF. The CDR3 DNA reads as TGTGCCAGCCACGACTCCGGTTCAAGGGAGCAGTACTTC.

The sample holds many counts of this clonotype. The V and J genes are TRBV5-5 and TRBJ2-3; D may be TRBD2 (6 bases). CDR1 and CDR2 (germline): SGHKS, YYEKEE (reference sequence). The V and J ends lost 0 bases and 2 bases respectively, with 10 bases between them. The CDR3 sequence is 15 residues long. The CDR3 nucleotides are TGTGCCAGCAGCTTGGTCGGGGGTTACACAGATACGCAGTATTTT. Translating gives CASSLVGGYTDTQYF. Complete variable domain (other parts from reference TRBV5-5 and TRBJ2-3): DAGVTQSPTHLIKTRGQQVTLRCSPISGHKSVSWYQQVLGQGPQFIFQYYEKEERGRGNFPDRFSARQFPNYSSELNVNALLLGDSALYLCASSLVGGYTDTQYFGPGTRLTVL.

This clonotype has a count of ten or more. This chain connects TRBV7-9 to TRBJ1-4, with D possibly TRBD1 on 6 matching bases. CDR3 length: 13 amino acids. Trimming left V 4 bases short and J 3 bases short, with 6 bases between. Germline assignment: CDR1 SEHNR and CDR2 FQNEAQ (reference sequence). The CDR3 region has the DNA TGTGCCAGCAGCTGGACAGCTAATGAAAAACTGTTTTTT. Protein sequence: CASSWTANEKLFF.

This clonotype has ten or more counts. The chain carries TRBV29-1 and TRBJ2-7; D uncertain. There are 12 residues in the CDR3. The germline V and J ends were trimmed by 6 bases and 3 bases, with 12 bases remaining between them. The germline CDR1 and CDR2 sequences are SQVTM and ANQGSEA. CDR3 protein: CSVTIADYEQYF. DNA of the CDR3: TGCAGCGTAACTATCGCTGACTACGAGCAGTACTTC.

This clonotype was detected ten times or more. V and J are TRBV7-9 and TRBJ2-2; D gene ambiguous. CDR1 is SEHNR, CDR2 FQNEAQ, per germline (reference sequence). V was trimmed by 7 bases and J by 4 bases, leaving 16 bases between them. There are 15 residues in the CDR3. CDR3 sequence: CASKGIPAPTGELFF. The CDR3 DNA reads TGTGCCAGCAAAGGGATACCGGCCCCCACCGGGGAGCTGTTTTTT.

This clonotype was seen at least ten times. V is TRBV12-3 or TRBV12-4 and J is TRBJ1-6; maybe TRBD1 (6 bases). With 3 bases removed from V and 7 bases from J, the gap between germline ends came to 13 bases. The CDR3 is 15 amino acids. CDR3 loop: CASSFARGMNSPLHF. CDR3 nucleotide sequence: TGTGCCAGCAGTTTTGCCAGGGGCATGAATTCACCCCTCCACTTT.

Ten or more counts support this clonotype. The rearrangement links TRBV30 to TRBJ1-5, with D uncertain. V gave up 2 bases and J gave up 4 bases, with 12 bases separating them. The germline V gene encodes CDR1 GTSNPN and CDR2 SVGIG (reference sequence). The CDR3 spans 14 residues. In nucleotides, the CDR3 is TGTGCCTGGAGTATCACTGGGGTGAATCAGCCCCAGCATTTT. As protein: CAWSITGVNQPQHF.

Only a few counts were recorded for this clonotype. CDR3 coding DNA: TGTGCCAGCAGCTTAGCGGCCGGCAATCAGCCCCAGCATTTT. It yields the protein CASSLAAGNQPQHF. The chain employs TRBV7-2 and TRBJ1-5; D ambiguous. This CDR3 comprises 14 residues. The V end lost 0 bases, the J end lost 2 bases, and 5 bases lay between the germline ends. Germline assignment: CDR1 SGHTA and CDR2 FQGNSA. The full variable domain, its missing parts supplied by reference TRBV7-2 and TRBJ1-5, is GAGVSQSPSNKVTEKGKDVELRCDPISGHTALYWYRQSLGQGLEFLIYFQGNSAPDKSGLPSDRFSAERTGGSVSTLTIQRTQQEDSAVYLCASSLAAGNQPQHFGDGTRLSIL.

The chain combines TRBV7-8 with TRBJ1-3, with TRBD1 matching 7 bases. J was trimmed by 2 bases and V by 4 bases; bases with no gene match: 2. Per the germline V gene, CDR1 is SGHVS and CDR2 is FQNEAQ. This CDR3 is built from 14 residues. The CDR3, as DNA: TGTGCCAGCAGCTCCGGGACAGCTGGAAACACCATATATTTT. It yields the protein CASSSGTAGNTIYF.

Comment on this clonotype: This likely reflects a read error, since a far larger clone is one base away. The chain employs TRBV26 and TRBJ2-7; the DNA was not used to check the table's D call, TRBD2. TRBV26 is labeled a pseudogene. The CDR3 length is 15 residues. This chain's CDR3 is CASSDASRIYNEQYF. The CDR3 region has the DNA TGTGCCAGCAGTGATGCTAGCCGAATCTACAATGAGCAGTACTTC.

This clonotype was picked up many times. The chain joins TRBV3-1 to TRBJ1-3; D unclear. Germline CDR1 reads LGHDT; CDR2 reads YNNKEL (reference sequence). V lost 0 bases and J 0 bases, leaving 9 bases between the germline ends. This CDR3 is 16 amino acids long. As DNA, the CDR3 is TGTGCCAGCAGCCAAGAATACGGTTCCTCTGGAAACACCATATATTTT. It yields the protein CASSQEYGSSGNTIYF.